This T cell receptor (beta chain) was captured in a study of beta chain features in type 1 diabetes. The study's findings and limits: Among patients, naive, central memory and Treg TCRB repertoires appeared more similar than among healthy donors.

The sequenced template was cDNA made from the entire isolated RNA. For naive, central memory and regulatory T cell samples, reads averaged around 3.8 million. Libraries were prepared by immunoSEQ multiplex PCR; TCRdb keeps only in-frame clonotypes and omits some of them. Of hundreds of thousands of clones in the sample, around 12% were seen once. Note on this clone: Its specificity is unknown.

This sequence originates from a man younger than 35 in good health. Sequences were obtained from naive CD4+ T cells from blood.

CDR3 sequence (DNA): TGCGCCAGCAGCTTATTCGGGGGGTTACAAGAGACCCAGTACTTC. Translating it yields CASSLFGGLQETQYF. The V call is TRBV5-1, the J call TRBJ2-5, with 7 bases matching TRBD2. The CDR3 totals 15 residues. The germline V gene has CDR1 SGHRS and CDR2 YFSETQ. Trimming took 2 bases from V and 2 from J; bases not matched to a gene: 6. The full variable domain, its missing parts supplied by reference TRBV5-1 and TRBJ2-5, is KAGVTQTPRYLIKTRGQQVTLSCSPISGHRSVSWYQQTPGQGLQFLFEYFSETQRNKGNFPGRFSGRQFSNSRSEMNVSTLELGDSALYLCASSLFGGLQETQYFGPGTRLLVL.